The table lists the clone carrying this TCR beta chain with a few counts. Its antigen is unidentified. Specified time point: newly diagnosed GD, antithyroid drugs for less than 3 months. Generation of the TCR library employed RNA extracted from PBMCs. This sample is part of a study of regulatory T cells in long-lasting Graves disease. Points from the study as a whole: Those with persistent Graves' had less TCR diversity than newly diagnosed patients. Persistent cases favored TRBV28, TRBJ1-2 and TRBJ2-5.

With iRepertoire HTBI primers and Arm-PCR of CDR3 regions, TCR beta libraries were built. TCRdb reanalysed the multiplex PCR reads using MiXCR and keeps one entry per CDR3 protein. The sample lists about 530,000 distinct CDR3 sequences, roughly a sixth occurring once. The CDR3 is made up of 14 amino acids. The trim removed 7 bases at V and 5 bases at J, leaving 8 bases unmatched. Separately, the same data were catalogued under a study of T cells in Graves' hyperthyroidism and ophthalmopathy. This second study says: Primed by the HTBI set, a first-round RT-PCR was run on the TCR CDR3.

The chain employs TRBV12-3 or TRBV12-4 and TRBJ2-3, with TRBD1 matching over 8 bases. This specimen consisted of peripheral blood mononuclear cells (PBMCs), obtained at new diagnosis, from a patient treated with antithyroid drugs. The receptor's source is a middle-aged woman with Graves disease. CDR3 in amino acids: CASTVAGGGDTQYF. Written as DNA, the CDR3 is TGTGCCAGCACCGTAGCAGGGGGCGGAGATACGCAGTATTTT.